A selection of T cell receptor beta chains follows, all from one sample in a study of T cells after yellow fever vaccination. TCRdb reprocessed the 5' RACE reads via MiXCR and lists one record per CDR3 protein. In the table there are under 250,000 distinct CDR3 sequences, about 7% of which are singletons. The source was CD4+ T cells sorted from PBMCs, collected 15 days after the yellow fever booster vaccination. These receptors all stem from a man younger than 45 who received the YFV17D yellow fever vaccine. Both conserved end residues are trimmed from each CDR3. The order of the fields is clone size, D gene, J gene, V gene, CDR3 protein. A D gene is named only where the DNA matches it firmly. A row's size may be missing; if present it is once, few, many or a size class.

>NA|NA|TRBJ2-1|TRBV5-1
ASSLDPQNNEQF
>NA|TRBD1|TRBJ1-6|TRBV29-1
SVRTGGSDSPLH
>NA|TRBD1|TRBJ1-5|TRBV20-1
SARRTGVNQPQH
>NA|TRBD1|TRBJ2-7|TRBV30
AWGGQGYEQY
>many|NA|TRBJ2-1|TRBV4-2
ASSHSRALGNEQF
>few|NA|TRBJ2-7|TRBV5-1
ASSLSPSSYEQY
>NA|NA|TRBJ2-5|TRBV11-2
ASSGNGRGFETQY
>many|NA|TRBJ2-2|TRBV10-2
ASSPFRELF
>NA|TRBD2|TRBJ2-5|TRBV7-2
ASSRGTSETQY
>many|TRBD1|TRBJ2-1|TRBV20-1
SARTGQYNEQF
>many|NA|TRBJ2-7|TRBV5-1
AREGQSYEQY
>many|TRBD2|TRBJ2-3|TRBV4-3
ASSQYWGLPDQRDTQY
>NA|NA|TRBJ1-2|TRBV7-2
ASSLPGRIYYGYT
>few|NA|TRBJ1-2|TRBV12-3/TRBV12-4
ASSRTRLANYGYT
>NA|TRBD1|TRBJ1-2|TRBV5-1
ASSLAPDRGSGGYT
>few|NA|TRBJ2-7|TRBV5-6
AISLVSSYEQY
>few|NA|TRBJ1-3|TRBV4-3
ASSQEIAQGRNTIY
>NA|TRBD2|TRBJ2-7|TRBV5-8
ASSTWASGYEQY
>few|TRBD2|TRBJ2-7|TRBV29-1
SVEASGAYEQY
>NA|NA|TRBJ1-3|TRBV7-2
ASSLGTSSGNTIY
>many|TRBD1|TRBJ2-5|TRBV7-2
ASSLTSDREETQY
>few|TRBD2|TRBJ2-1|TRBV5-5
ASSSSGKSYNEQF
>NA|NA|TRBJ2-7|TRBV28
ASSNRQTYYEQY
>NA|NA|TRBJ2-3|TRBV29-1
SVGVARHTDTQY
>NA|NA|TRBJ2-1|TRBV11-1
ASSFATMGEQF
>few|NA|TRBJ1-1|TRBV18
ASSPWQTNTEAF
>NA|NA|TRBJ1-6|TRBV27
ASSFRQTNSPLH
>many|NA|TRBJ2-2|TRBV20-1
SARSGSNTGELF
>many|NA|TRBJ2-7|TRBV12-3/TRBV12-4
ASTSQGSQREQY
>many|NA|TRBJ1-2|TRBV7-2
ASSSAASGNYGYT
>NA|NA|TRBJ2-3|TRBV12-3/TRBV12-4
ASSPAGNTQY
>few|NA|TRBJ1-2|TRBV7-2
ASSLDGVAYGYT
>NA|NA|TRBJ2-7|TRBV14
ASSQDGGSGRGEQY